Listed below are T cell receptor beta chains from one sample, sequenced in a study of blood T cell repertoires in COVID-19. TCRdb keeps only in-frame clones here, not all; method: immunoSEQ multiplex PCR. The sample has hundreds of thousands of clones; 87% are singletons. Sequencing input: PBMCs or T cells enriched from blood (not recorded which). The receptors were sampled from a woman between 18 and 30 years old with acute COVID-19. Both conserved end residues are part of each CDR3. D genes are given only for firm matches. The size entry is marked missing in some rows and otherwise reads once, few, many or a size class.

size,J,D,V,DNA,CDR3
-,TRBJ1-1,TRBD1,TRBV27,TGTGCCAGCAGTTTATCACAGGGGGGTACTGAAGCTTTCTTT,CASSLSQGGTEAFF
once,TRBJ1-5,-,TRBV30,TGTGCCTGGAGTGTACCAGGGGCCGGTCAGCCCCAGCATTTT,CAWSVPGAGQPQHF
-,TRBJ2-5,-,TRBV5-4,TGTGCCAGCAGTGGTGCGGAGACCCAGTACTTC,CASSGAETQYF
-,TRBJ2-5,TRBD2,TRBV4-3,TGCGCCAGCAGCCTAGGCGGGGAGGGCGAGACCCAGTACTTC,CASSLGGEGETQYF
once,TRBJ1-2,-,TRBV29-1,TGCAGCGTTGGGACAAAGTATGGCTACACCTTC,CSVGTKYGYTF
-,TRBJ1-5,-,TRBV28,TGTGCCAGCAGAGGGGCAAAAAATCAGCCCCAGCATTTT,CASRGAKNQPQHF
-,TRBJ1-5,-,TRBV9,TGTGCCAGCAGCGTAGGGCTTTCGAATCAGCCCCAGCATTTT,CASSVGLSNQPQHF
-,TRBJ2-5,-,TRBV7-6,TGTGCCAGCAGCTTAGCCTACGCGGAGACCCAGTACTTC,CASSLAYAETQYF
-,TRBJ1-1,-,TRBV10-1,TGCGCCAGCAGTGACTCAGCGTCCACTGAAGCTTTCTTT,CASSDSASTEAFF
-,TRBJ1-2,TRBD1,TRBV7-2,TGTGCCAGCAGCTTTAGTCGGGACAGGGTTGGCTACACCTTC,CASSFSRDRVGYTF
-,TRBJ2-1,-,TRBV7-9,TGTGCCAGCAGCTTAGCGCAGGGGCAGTTCTTC,CASSLAQGQFF
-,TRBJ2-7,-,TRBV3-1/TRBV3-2,TGTGCCAGCAGCCGTGACAGAATTGGAGAGCAGTACTTC,CASSRDRIGEQYF
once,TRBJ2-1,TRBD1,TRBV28,TGTGCCAGCAGTTTAGGCAACAGGGGTGAGCAGTTCTTC,CASSLGNRGEQFF
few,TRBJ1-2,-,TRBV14,TGTGCCAGCAGCCAAGTCTGGCAGGATGGCTACACCTTC,CASSQVWQDGYTF
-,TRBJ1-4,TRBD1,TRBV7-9,TGTGCCAGCAGCTTAATCCTAATCTCCGGACAGGGGGTCGAAAAACTGTTTTTT,CASSLILISGQGVEKLFF
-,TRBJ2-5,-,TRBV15,TGTGCCACCAGCAGAGATGGGGGGACTGTGCAAGAGACCCAGTACTTC,CATSRDGGTVQETQYF
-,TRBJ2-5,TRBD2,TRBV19,TGTGCCAGTAGTAGGAGGCGGGGGGTCCAAGAGACCCAGTACTTC,CASSRRRGVQETQYF
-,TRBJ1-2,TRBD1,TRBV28,TGTGCCAGCAGGGACAGGCCCCCTAACTATGGCTACACCTTC,CASRDRPPNYGYTF
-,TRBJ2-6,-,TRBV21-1,TGTGCCAGCACCTCCCGTCGGGGACAGGGGGCCTCTGGGGCCAACGTCCTGACTTTC,CASTSRRGQGASGANVLTF
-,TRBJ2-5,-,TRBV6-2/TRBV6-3,TGTGCCAGCAGTAATCCGGGAGCGTACCAAGAGACCCAGTACTTC,CASSNPGAYQETQYF
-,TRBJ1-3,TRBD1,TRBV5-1,TGCGCCAGCAGCTTGACAGGGGGCGATGTCGGAAACACCATATATTTT,CASSLTGGDVGNTIYF
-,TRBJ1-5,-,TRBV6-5,TGTGCCACCTCGGGGGGTCCACAGCCCCAGCATTTT,CATSGGPQPQHF
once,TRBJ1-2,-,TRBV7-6,TGTGCCAGCAGCTTAGGGCCAGATCCAAGGAGCGGCTACACCTTC,CASSLGPDPRSGYTF
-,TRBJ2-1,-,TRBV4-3,TGCGCCAGCAGCCAAGAGGGGCAGCGTATTTACAATGAGCAGTTCTTC,CASSQEGQRIYNEQFF
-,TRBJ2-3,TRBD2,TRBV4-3,TGCGCCAGCAGCCAAGGATCTGGGAGGGGAGATACGCAGTATTTT,CASSQGSGRGDTQYF
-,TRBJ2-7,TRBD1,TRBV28,TGTGCCAGCAGGGTACAGGGGGCGTCTTACGAGCAGTACTTC,CASRVQGASYEQYF
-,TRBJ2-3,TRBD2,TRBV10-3,TGTGCCATCAGCCGCTTACTAGCGGGGGGGACAGATACGCAGTATTTT,CAISRLLAGGTDTQYF
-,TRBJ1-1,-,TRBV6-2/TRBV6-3,TGTGCCAGCAGTTACAACAGGGTGAACACTGAAGCTTTCTTT,CASSYNRVNTEAFF
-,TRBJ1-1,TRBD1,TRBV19,TGTGCCAGTAGTGGGGACAGGGGTAGGACTGAAGCTTTCTTT,CASSGDRGRTEAFF
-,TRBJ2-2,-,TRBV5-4,TGTGCCAGCAGCCCCCAGGGGGGTCGGACCGGGGAGCTGTTTTTT,CASSPQGGRTGELFF
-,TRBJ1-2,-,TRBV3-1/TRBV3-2,TGTGCCAGCAGCCTCCGGGACAAGTATGGCTACACCTTC,CASSLRDKYGYTF
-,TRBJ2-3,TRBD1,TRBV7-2,TGTGCCAGCAGACCCGCAGGGGGCAGCACAGATACGCAGTATTTT,CASRPAGGSTDTQYF
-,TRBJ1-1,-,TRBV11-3,TGTGCCAGCAGCTTACGGGGAGGATCAGCTTTCTTT,CASSLRGGSAFF
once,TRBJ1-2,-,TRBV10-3,TGTGCCATCAGTGAGGGACAGAGAGGCGGCTACACCTTC,CAISEGQRGGYTF
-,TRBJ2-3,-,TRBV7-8,TGTGCCAGCAGCTTAGTCGGGGGTCTTGTTGCAGATACGCAGTATTTT,CASSLVGGLVADTQYF
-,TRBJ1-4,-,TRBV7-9,TGTGCCAGCAGCCCGCAGGGGCGAAACGAAAAACTGTTTTTT,CASSPQGRNEKLFF
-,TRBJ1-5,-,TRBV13,TGTGCCAGCAGCTTAGGCCTCGGGGGGAGTAGTCAGCCCCAGCATTTT,CASSLGLGGSSQPQHF
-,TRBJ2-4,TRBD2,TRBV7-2,TGTGCCAGCAGCTTTGGCTTAGCGGGAGTGTCTGACATTCAGTACTTC,CASSFGLAGVSDIQYF
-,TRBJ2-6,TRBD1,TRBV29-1,TGCAGCGTTGAATTGCGGGACAGGGTAACCTCTGGGGCCAACGTCCTGACTTTC,CSVELRDRVTSGANVLTF
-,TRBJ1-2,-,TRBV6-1,TGTGCCAGCAGTGATTCCCACGGGGACTATGGCTACACCTTC,CASSDSHGDYGYTF
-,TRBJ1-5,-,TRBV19,TGTGCCAGTAGTATAAGACAGAACTTTCAGCCCCAGCATTTT,CASSIRQNFQPQHF
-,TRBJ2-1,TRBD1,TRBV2,TGTGCCAGCAGCGGGGACAGCTACAATGAGCAGTTCTTC,CASSGDSYNEQFF
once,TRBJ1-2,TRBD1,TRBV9,TGTGCCAGCAGCCCCGACAGGGTTTCGGACGGCTACACCTTC,CASSPDRVSDGYTF
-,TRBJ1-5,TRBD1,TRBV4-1,TGCGCCAGCAGCCACGGGACAGCAAGCAATCAGCCCCAGCATTTT,CASSHGTASNQPQHF
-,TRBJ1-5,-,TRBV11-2,TGTGCCAGCAGCCCCGGACAACTAAATCAGCCCCAGCATTTT,CASSPGQLNQPQHF
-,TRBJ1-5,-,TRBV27,TGTGCCAGCAGTTATGGGGACAACAATCAGCCCCAGCATTTT,CASSYGDNNQPQHF
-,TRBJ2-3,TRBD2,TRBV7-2,TGTGCCAGCAGCTATGGACTAGCGGCCACAGATACGCAGTATTTT,CASSYGLAATDTQYF
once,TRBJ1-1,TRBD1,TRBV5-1,TGCGCCAGCAGCCAGACAGGGAGTACTGAAGCTTTCTTT,CASSQTGSTEAFF
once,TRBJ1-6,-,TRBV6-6,TGTGCCAGCAGTCTAATACAGGGTAACAATTCACCCCTCCACTTT,CASSLIQGNNSPLHF
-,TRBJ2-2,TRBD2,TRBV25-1,TGTGCCAGCGGGGGGACTAGCGGGGCGTTCTCGGCCGGGGAGCTGTTTTTT,CASGGTSGAFSAGELFF
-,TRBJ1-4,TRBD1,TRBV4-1,TGCGCCAGCAGCCAAGCCGCTCGGACAGGGTTCCGAAAACTGTTTTTT,CASSQAARTGFRKLFF
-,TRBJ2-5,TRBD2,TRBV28,TGTGCCAGCAGTTTATTCGGACTAGACGCGACCCAGTACTTC,CASSLFGLDATQYF
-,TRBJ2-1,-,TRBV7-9,TGTGCCAGCAGCAACAGGGAGGGTGAGCAGTTCTTC,CASSNREGEQFF
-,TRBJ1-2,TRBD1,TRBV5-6,TGTGCCAGCAGCGCGGGGACAGGGACCCACTATGGCTACACCTTC,CASSAGTGTHYGYTF
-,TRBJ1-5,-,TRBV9,TGTGCCAGCAGCGCCGACATTAATAGCAATCAGCCCCAGCATTTT,CASSADINSNQPQHF
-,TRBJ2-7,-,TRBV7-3,TGTGCCAGCAGCTTAGACAGCAGCTACGAGCAGTACTTC,CASSLDSSYEQYF
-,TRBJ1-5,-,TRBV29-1,TGCAGCGTCGAGACAGTCCAAGGTCAGCCCCAGCATTTT,CSVETVQGQPQHF
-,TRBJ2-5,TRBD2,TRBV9,TGTGCCAGCAGCGTTAGTAGCGGGACGGAGACCCAGTACTTC,CASSVSSGTETQYF
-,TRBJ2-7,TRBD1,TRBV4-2,TGTGCCAGCAGCCAACGCACGGACAGGGGGGCCTACGAGCAGTACTTC,CASSQRTDRGAYEQYF
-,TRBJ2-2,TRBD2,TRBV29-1,TGCAGCGTTGCGGGGGGGCCGGGCACCGGGGAGCTGTTTTTT,CSVAGGPGTGELFF